Following are 20 T cell receptor beta chains from one sample sequenced in a study of early T cells in non-severe SARS-CoV-2 infection. TCRdb analysed the 5' RACE reads with MiXCR anew, one entry per CDR3 protein. The sample has about 30,000 distinct CDR3 sequences, around 4.2% seen once. Sequences were obtained from whole blood. All receptors derive from an adult who was a healthcare worker with PCR-confirmed SARS-CoV-2 infection or an uninfected control (not recorded which).

About this clonotype: No conserved phenylalanine or tryptophan is present at the end of the CDR3, so a read error is the likely explanation. The chain recombines TRBV25-1 with TRBJ2-5; D not resolved. With 3 bases removed from V and 9 bases from J, the gap between germline ends came to 11 bases. This CDR3 contains 12 residues. Germline values: CDR1 MGHDK, CDR2 SYGVNS. CDR3 sequence: CASSDSTAPQYY. DNA for the CDR3: TGTGCCAGCAGTGACTCGACTGCCCCCCAGTACTAC.

This clonotype has just a few counts. The chain has TRBV20-1 and TRBJ2-1; possible D gene TRBD1, 6 bases. Germline CDR1 and CDR2: DFQATT and SNEGSKA (reference sequence). With 6 bases removed from V and 10 bases from J, the gap between germline ends came to 16 bases. The CDR3 extends over 12 amino acids. The CDR3 bases are TGCAGTGCCGGCCGGGACACAAAGGAGCAGTTCTTC. Translation: CSAGRDTKEQFF.

At least ten counts were recorded for this clonotype. The genes are TRBV29-1 and TRBJ2-1; 15 positions agree with TRBD2. J gave up 4 bases and V 4 bases, and 5 bases lay outside the gene matches. From germline, CDR1 is SQVTM and CDR2 ANQGSEA. There are 16 residues in the CDR3. CDR3 protein: CSVVGLAGGSYNEQFF. As DNA, the CDR3 is TGCAGCGTTGTCGGACTAGCGGGAGGGTCATACAATGAGCAGTTCTTC.

This clonotype was picked up many times. This chain uses TRBV2 with TRBJ1-5, with 11 bases fitting TRBD1. This CDR3 comprises 18 residues. CDR1 is SNHLY, CDR2 FYNNEI, per germline. Trimming took 3 bases from V and 6 from J; bases not matched to a gene: 13. This CDR3 is CASSDLLGTGGTSQPQHF. The CDR3 DNA sequence: TGTGCCAGCAGTGACTTACTTGGGACAGGGGGAACGAGTCAGCCCCAGCATTTT.

This clonotype was counted only a few times. This rearrangement joins TRBV9 to TRBJ1-2; a weak D match, TRBD1 (5 bases). Germline V lookup: CDR1 SGDLS, CDR2 YYNGEE. This CDR3 has 16 amino acids. V was pared by 1 base and J by 8 bases, with 21 bases between. CDR3 amino acids: CASSVNPDGASGGYTF. The CDR3 DNA reads TGTGCCAGCAGCGTAAACCCCGACGGGGCCTCCGGGGGCTACACCTTC. The full variable domain, its missing parts supplied by reference TRBV9 and TRBJ1-2, is DSGVTQTPKHLITATGQRVTLRCSPRSGDLSVYWYQQSLDQGLQFLIQYYNGEERAKGNILERFSAQQFPDLHSELNLSSLELGDSALYFCASSVNPDGASGGYTFGSGTRLTVV.

This clonotype has ten or more counts. This rearrangement joins TRBV5-1 to TRBJ2-7; D unresolved. Between the trimmed V and J ends, which lost 0 bases and 5 bases, there was a span of 15 bases. The CDR3 contains 15 residues. The V gene's germline CDR1 is SGHRS and CDR2 YFSETQ. The DNA for the CDR3 is TGCGCCAGCAGCTTGGTAAGCAGTTCCCTAAACGAGCAGTACTTC. Translating gives CASSLVSSSLNEQYF.

This clonotype was observed many times. CDR3 loop: CASSILLQGGEQFF. CDR3 bases: TGTGCCAGTAGTATTCTCCTCCAGGGGGGTGAGCAGTTCTTC. V gene TRBV19 combines with J gene TRBJ2-1, with D perhaps matching TRBD1 (7 bases). V lost 3 bases and J lost 9, with 15 bases in between. The CDR3 sequence is 14 residues long. Germline V gene data show CDR1 as LNHDA and CDR2 as SQIVND (reference sequence).

This clonotype showed up just a few times. V and J are TRBV3-1 and TRBJ1-2; possible D gene TRBD1, 6 bases. Per the germline V gene, CDR1 is LGHDT and CDR2 is YNNKEL (reference sequence). Trimming removed 4 bases at V and 6 bases at J, with 15 bases between. The CDR3 is made up of 14 amino acids. The CDR3 bases are TGTGCCAGCAGCCCAACCAGGGGCTCTGATGGCTACACCTTC. Amino acids: CASSPTRGSDGYTF.

Ten or more counts support this clonotype. The V and J genes are TRBV7-2 and TRBJ2-2; D remains unclear. This CDR3 is built from 13 residues. V was cut by 1 base and J by 6 bases, with 6 bases left in between. Germline V lookup: CDR1 SGHTA, CDR2 FQGNSA. CDR3 protein: CASSLVSAGELFF. The CDR3, as DNA: TGTGCCAGCAGCTTAGTATCGGCCGGGGAGCTGTTTTTT.

The chain links TRBV11-2 to TRBJ2-1; TRBD2 agrees at 7 bases. The CDR3 extends over 17 amino acids. Germline V CDR1 and CDR2: SGHAT, FQNNGV. The ends lost 2 bases at V and 6 bases at J; junction bases unmatched: 13. DNA of the CDR3: TGTGCCAGCAGCTTAAAGTTGGTGGCGGGAGTCCCCAATGAGCAGTTCTTC. Translating it yields CASSLKLVAGVPNEQFF.

This clonotype occurred many times. The genes are TRBV19 and TRBJ2-1; possible D gene TRBD2, 5 bases. Per the germline V gene, CDR1 is LNHDA and CDR2 is SQIVND (reference sequence). CDR3 length: 15 residues. The V end lost 6 bases, the J end lost 7 bases, and 19 bases lay between the germline ends. The CDR3 DNA sequence: TGTGCCAGTAGCCCCCGGACTGGATTCGGTAATGAGCAGTTCTTC. Its protein is CASSPRTGFGNEQFF.

This clonotype was recorded at least ten times. The chain joins TRBV30 to TRBJ1-4, with D hard to call. Germline V gene data show CDR1 as GTSNPN and CDR2 as SVGIG (reference sequence). This CDR3 has 12 amino acids. Between the trimmed V and J ends, which lost 2 bases and 8 bases, there was a span of 9 bases. The DNA of the CDR3 is TGTGCCTGGAGTCCAGGACGGGAAAAACTGTTTTTT. Protein: CAWSPGREKLFF.

This clonotype was seen at least ten times. The chain carries TRBV5-1 and TRBJ2-1; TRBD1 might be the D (6 bases). CDR3 length equals 16 residues. Germline-derived CDR1 and CDR2 are SGHRS and YFSETQ. V shed 4 bases and J shed 0 bases, with 14 bases lying between them. The CDR3 nucleotides read TGCGCCAGCAGCAGGGGACAACCGAACTCCTACAATGAGCAGTTCTTC. As protein: CASSRGQPNSYNEQFF.

This clonotype showed up many times. This chain links TRBV20-1 with TRBJ2-7; no clear D gene. V gave up 1 base and J gave up 3 bases, with 10 bases separating them. This CDR3 is 13 amino acids long. The V gene's germline CDR1 is DFQATT and CDR2 SNEGSKA (reference sequence). The CDR3 reads CSARGQVDYEQYF. CDR3 sequence (DNA): TGCAGTGCTAGAGGCCAAGTAGACTACGAGCAGTACTTC.

This clonotype was recorded at least ten times. The V gene is TRBV6-1, the J gene TRBJ2-6; the D is unclear. This CDR3 has 15 residues. From germline, CDR1 is MNHNS and CDR2 SASEGT. Trimming stripped 1 base from V and 0 bases from J, with 4 bases between. The CDR3 protein is CASSEGGSGANVLTF. The CDR3 coding sequence is TGTGCCAGCAGTGAAGGGGGCTCTGGGGCCAACGTCCTGACTTTC.

V is TRBV20-1 and J is TRBJ2-7; 8 bases line up with TRBD1. Germline CDR1 and CDR2: DFQATT and SNEGSKA (reference sequence). The CDR3 covers 15 residues. Unmatched junction bases numbered 9, after V lost 5 bases and J lost 0 bases. The DNA for the CDR3 is TGCAGTGCTCACAGGGGGGCGGTGACCTCCTACGAGCAGTACTTC. Amino acids: CSAHRGAVTSYEQYF.

This clonotype was counted many times. This sequence joins TRBV2 and TRBJ2-5, with 7 nucleotides matching TRBD1. The germline V gene encodes CDR1 SNHLY and CDR2 FYNNEI. V lost 8 bases to trimming and J lost 4 bases; unmatched junction nucleotides: 10. The CDR3 totals 14 residues. CDR3 bases: TGTGCCAGCCTAACAGGGGCCGGCGGAGAGACCCAGTACTTC. Amino acids: CASLTGAGGETQYF.

This clonotype showed up many times. This sequence joins TRBV30 and TRBJ1-1; D unresolved. Germline CDR1 is GTSNPN and CDR2 is SVGIG (reference sequence). V gave up 5 bases and J gave up 5 bases, with 15 bases separating them. The CDR3 contains 13 residues. The chain's CDR3 is CAWSLAGVTEAFF. The CDR3 DNA reads TGTGCCTGGTCCTTGGCTGGGGTAACTGAAGCTTTCTTT.

This clonotype has a count of ten or more. The CDR3 is CASSLHREKSSGNTIYF. CDR3 sequence (DNA): TGTGCCAGCAGCCTTCACAGGGAGAAGAGCTCTGGAAACACCATATATTTT. The V and J genes are TRBV7-2 and TRBJ1-3; TRBD1 might be the D (6 bases). Germline lookup yields CDR1 SGHTA and CDR2 FQGNSA. V lost 5 bases and J lost 0, with 17 bases in between. The length of the CDR3 is 17 residues. The whole variable domain, remainder taken from reference TRBV7-2 and TRBJ1-3, is GAGVSQSPSNKVTEKGKDVELRCDPISGHTALYWYRQSLGQGLEFLIYFQGNSAPDKSGLPSDRFSAERTGGSVSTLTIQRTQQEDSAVYLCASSLHREKSSGNTIYFGEGSWLTVV.

In its sample, this clonotype was seen many times. The junction does not match germline at one end; this may be a read error. The chain has TRBV7-7 and TRBJ2-3, with TRBD2 identical over 10 bases. Per germline, CDR1 SSHAT and CDR2 FNYEAQ (reference sequence). The CDR3 has 16 residues. Written as DNA, the CDR3 is TGTGCTAGCAGCCCCAATAGCGGGGGGTTAACAGATACGCAGTATTTT. Its translation is CASSPNSGGLTDTQYF.